The 2 T cell receptor beta chains below were found in one sample sequenced in a study of blood T cell repertoires in COVID-19. Assay used: immunoSEQ multiplex PCR; TCRdb lists only in-frame clones, some missing. This table has 360,000 or so clones, around 90% appearing once. The sequenced material came from peripheral blood. All receptors come from a man aged 18 to 29 with active or convalescent COVID-19.

The V and J genes are TRBV7-3 and TRBJ2-2, with TRBD1 matching 8 bases. The germline gives CDR1 SGHTA, CDR2 FQGTGA. The CDR3 length is 16 residues. After removal of 3 bases from V and 3 bases from J, the junction contained 6 bases not matched to a gene. The CDR3: CASSLAQGAHTGELFF. The CDR3 DNA reads as TGTGCCAGCAGCTTGGCGCAGGGGGCGCACACCGGGGAGCTGTTTTTT.

The chain has TRBV5-6 and TRBJ2-3; TRBD2 agrees at 7 bases. The V gene end was trimmed by 4 bases and the J gene end by 1 base; junction bases not matched to a gene: 3. Germline CDR1 SGHDT, CDR2 YYEEEE. The CDR3 runs 14 residues. CDR3 DNA: TGTGCCAGCAGCCGGGGGAGGGGCACAGATACGCAGTATTTT. The encoded protein is CASSRGRGTDTQYF.